This TCR beta chain was sequenced during a study of T cell repertoires in ileal Crohn's disease. Study as a whole: About half of patients got postoperative therapy: approximately 12 thiopurines, approximately 18 anti-TNF. Points from the study as a whole: Compared with CD4 T cells, sorted CD8 cells carried more expanded clones.

The table came from immunoSEQ multiplex PCR; TCRdb's copy has only in-frame clones and leaves some out. The table shows about 5,200 clones, with around 81% occurring only once. In the case of this clone: The target antigen is unknown.

This CDR3 spans 12 amino acids. Germline CDR1 and CDR2: GTSNPN and SVGIG (reference sequence). Trimming left V 2 bases short and J 6 bases short, with 9 bases between. This chain joins TRBV30 and TRBJ2-3, with D unresolved. This sequence was found in an adult with Crohn's disease. Sequencing was done on a sample of ileal tissue. For the CDR3, the DNA is TGTGCCTGGAGTCCTCTTTCTGATACGCAGTATTTT. It codes for CAWSPLSDTQYF.